A single sample is the source of the 30 T cell receptor beta chains below, sequenced in a study of cytomegalovirus exposure and HLA in healthy donors. PCR used 60 Vbeta primers and 13 Jbeta primers. The protocol was immunoSEQ multiplex PCR, while the TCRdb copy is restricted to in-frame clones and leaves out a portion. The sample lists approximately 190,000 clones, around 64% occurring once. The sequencing input was PBMCs. The receptors come from a man between 35 and 55 years old in good health and CMV-seropositive.

The J gene is TRBJ2-5, the V gene TRBV5-6, with TRBD2 matching over 9 bases. Germline CDR1 and CDR2: SGHDT and YYEEEE. There are 15 residues in the CDR3. The V segment lost 3 bases and the J segment 3 bases; nucleotides outside the gene matches: 6. The CDR3 sequence: CASSWGASGKETQYF. CDR3 sequence (DNA): TGTGCCAGCAGCTGGGGGGCTAGCGGGAAAGAGACCCAGTACTTC. Looking up the rest from reference TRBV5-6 and TRBJ2-5 gives the full variable domain: DAGVTQSPTHLIKTRGQQVTLRCSPKSGHDTVSWYQQALGQGPQFIFQYYEEEERQRGNFPDRFSGHQFPNYSSELNVNALLLGDSALYLCASSWGASGKETQYFGPGTRLLVL.

The chain combines TRBV5-1 with TRBJ1-6, with a tentative D call TRBD1 (6 bases). The V gene lost 0 bases and the J gene lost 8 bases, with 12 bases spanning the gap. This CDR3 is built from 15 residues. Germline CDR1 SGHRS, CDR2 YFSETQ. The CDR3 here is CASSLVGGEDSPLHF. DNA of the CDR3: TGCGCCAGCAGCTTGGTAGGGGGTGAGGATTCACCCCTCCACTTT.

This clone was observed a single time. The chain employs TRBV19 and TRBJ1-6; TRBD1 matches 8 bases. The J segment lost 9 bases and the V segment lost 6 bases, leaving 4 bases of the junction unmatched. The CDR3 is 13 amino acids. CDR1 and CDR2 from the germline V gene are LNHDA and SQIVND (reference sequence). DNA for the CDR3: TGTGCCAGTAGGCAGGGGGCGGGTTCACCCCTCCACTTT. As protein: CASRQGAGSPLHF.

The chain carries TRBV4-1 and TRBJ2-3, with TRBD2 matching over 13 bases. Germline-derived CDR1 and CDR2 are MGHRA and YSYEKL. The CDR3 has 17 residues. V gave up 5 bases and J gave up 3 bases; unmatched junction bases: 8. As DNA, the CDR3 is TGCGCCAGCAGCTTCGGACGGACTAGCGGGGGTACAGATACGCAGTATTTT. Protein sequence: CASSFGRTSGGTDTQYF.

V gene TRBV19 combines with J gene TRBJ2-5, with D possibly matching TRBD1 (5 bases). Germline V gene data show CDR1 as LNHDA and CDR2 as SQIVND (reference sequence). V was cut by 5 bases and J by 1 base, with 8 bases left in between. There are 13 residues in the CDR3. The chain's CDR3 is CASSHDSQETQYF. The CDR3 nucleotides read TGTGCCAGTAGTCACGACAGCCAAGAGACCCAGTACTTC.

The J gene is TRBJ2-1, the V gene TRBV27; 9 bases align to TRBD2. This CDR3 spans 15 amino acids. Looked up from germline, CDR1 is MNHEY and CDR2 is SMNVEV (reference sequence). Germline trimming cut 5 bases from V and 1 base from J; bases unmatched to any gene: 3. The CDR3 here is CASSGAGGSYNEQFF. The CDR3, as DNA: TGTGCCAGCAGTGGCGCGGGGGGGTCCTACAATGAGCAGTTCTTC.

As regards this clone: At one end, the junction sequence differs from germline, possibly due to a read error. Other DNA sequences of this sample code for an identical CDR3. The chain carries TRBV7-2 and TRBJ1-2; D is perhaps TRBD1 (5 bases). The CDR3 loop spans 14 amino acids. CDR1 is SGHTA, CDR2 FQGNSA, per germline. CDR3 in amino acids: CASSLEVAGYGYTF. CDR3 bases: TGTGCCAGCAGCTTAGAGGTGGCAGGGTATGGCTATACCTTC.

The CDR3 DNA sequence: TGTGCCAGCAGCTTACGAGGGATTAGCTCCTACGAGCAGTACTTC. Translation: CASSLRGISSYEQYF. J is TRBJ2-7 and V is TRBV7-2; D is possibly TRBD2 (5 bases). The V gene's germline CDR1 is SGHTA and CDR2 FQGNSA. CDR3 length equals 15 residues. Trimming stripped 2 bases from V and 0 bases from J, with 11 bases between.

The V call is TRBV18, the J call TRBJ2-4, with TRBD2 matching 9 bases. CDR3 length: 16 residues. V lost 1 base to trimming and J lost 4 bases; unmatched junction nucleotides: 5. CDR1 is KGHSH, CDR2 LQKENI, per germline. The CDR3 DNA follows: TGTGCCAGCTCACCACTCGGAGCGGGGGGAAAAAACATTCAGTACTTC. Its translation: CASSPLGAGGKNIQYF.

For this clone: Within the sample, other DNA sequences also encode this same CDR3. The J gene is TRBJ2-7, the V gene TRBV5-6, with 7 bases that match TRBD1. Trimming took 2 bases from V and 4 from J; bases not matched to a gene: 0. Germline V gene lookup returns CDR1 SGHDT and CDR2 YYEEEE. This CDR3 region has 12 residues. CDR3 residues: CASSLQGYEQYF. CDR3 sequence (DNA): TGTGCCAGCAGCTTACAGGGGTACGAGCAGTACTTC.

This clone was seen a handful of times. The CDR3 DNA follows: TGTGCCAGCTTGACCAGGGGCTACGAGCAGTACTTC. Protein: CASLTRGYEQYF. The J gene is TRBJ2-7, the V gene TRBV6-1, with TRBD1 as a possible D gene (6 bases). V was cut by 8 bases and J by 3 bases, with 11 bases left in between. Germline V gene sequence: CDR1 MNHNS, CDR2 SASEGT. This CDR3 has 12 amino acids.

This sequence joins TRBV28 and TRBJ1-2, with TRBD1 as a possible D gene (5 bases). CDR3 size: 15 residues. Germline CDR1 is MDHEN and CDR2 is SYDVKM. Trimming stripped 2 bases from V and 8 bases from J, with 18 bases between. The CDR3 DNA reads as TGTGCCAGCAGTTTACCCCTGGACACCTCGAGAGGCTACACCTTC. It translates to CASSLPLDTSRGYTF.

The V gene is TRBV7-6, the J gene TRBJ2-5; 9 nucleotides match TRBD2. The CDR3 length is 15 residues. V shed 5 bases and J 5 bases; nucleotides not matched to a gene: 9. Germline V CDR1 and CDR2: SGHVS, FNYEAQ. The CDR3 reads CASSPKVAGEETQYF. DNA of the CDR3: TGTGCCAGCAGCCCTAAGGTAGCGGGGGAGGAGACCCAGTACTTC. Complete variable domain (other parts from reference TRBV7-6 and TRBJ2-5): GAGVSQSPRYKVTKRGQDVALRCDPISGHVSLYWYRQALGQGPEFLTYFNYEAQQDKSGLPNDRFSAERPEGSISTLTIQRTEQRDSAMYRCASSPKVAGEETQYFGPGTRLLVL.

This clone has a handful of counts. The chain carries TRBV18 and TRBJ2-1, with no clear D. Germline CDR1 reads KGHSH; CDR2 reads LQKENI. V was pared by 3 bases and J by 8 bases, with 8 bases between. The CDR3 totals 12 residues. CDR3 residues: CASSPSSHEQFF. As DNA, the CDR3 is TGTGCCAGCTCACCTAGCTCCCATGAGCAGTTCTTC.

The rearrangement links TRBV5-8 to TRBJ2-1; D gene unclear. Trimming left V 0 bases short and J 7 bases short, with 14 bases between. Germline-derived CDR1 and CDR2 are SGHTS and YDEGEE. The CDR3 runs to 15 residues. The CDR3 nucleotides are TGTGCCAGCAGCTTGGAGGCAGGCGTTAGAAATGAGCAGTTCTTC. Its protein product is CASSLEAGVRNEQFF.

This clone was observed a few times. The chain is built from TRBV11-2 and TRBJ1-1, with D unclear. From germline, CDR1 is SGHAT and CDR2 FQNNGV. This CDR3 has 15 residues. Between the trimmed V and J ends, which lost 1 base and 1 base, there was a span of 10 bases. This chain's CDR3 is CASSLVLHSNTEAFF. The DNA of the CDR3 is TGTGCCAGCAGCTTAGTTTTACATTCGAACACTGAAGCTTTCTTT.

This clone was recorded a few times. The chain links TRBV20-1 to TRBJ2-7; perhaps TRBD1 as D (5 bases). Germline V gives CDR1 DFQATT, CDR2 SNEGSKA (reference sequence). The CDR3 consists of 11 residues. V dropped 2 bases and J dropped 5 bases, with 7 bases sitting between them. The chain's CDR3 is CSARSRDEQYF. CDR3 sequence (DNA): TGCAGTGCTAGATCCAGGGACGAGCAGTACTTC.

CDR3 nucleotides: TGTGCCAGTAGTATATGGAGAGGGGGCTCACGGGCCGAGCAGTACTTC. Amino acid sequence: CASSIWRGGSRAEQYF. The J gene is TRBJ2-7, the V gene TRBV19; 7 bases are a match to TRBD1. In germline, CDR1 is LNHDA, CDR2 SQIVND (reference sequence). The CDR3 is made up of 16 amino acids. The V and J ends lost 2 bases and 6 bases, in that order; junction bases with no gene match: 13.

A single count supports this clone. This chain links TRBV5-6 with TRBJ2-1; 12 positions match TRBD1. J gave up 8 bases and V 3 bases, and 3 bases lay outside the gene matches. The CDR3 is made up of 14 amino acids. Germline loops: CDR1 SGHDT, CDR2 YYEEEE. The CDR3 protein is CASSSGTGGDEQFF. The DNA of the CDR3 is TGTGCCAGCAGCTCTGGGACAGGGGGCGATGAGCAGTTCTTC.

J is TRBJ1-2 and V is TRBV2; 7 nucleotides match TRBD1. CDR1 is SNHLY and CDR2 is FYNNEI in the germline V gene. Germline trimming cut 6 bases from V and 3 bases from J; bases unmatched to any gene: 4. The CDR3 runs 13 residues. The CDR3 bases are TGTGCCAGCAGCCTCGGGACAGACTATGGCTACACCTTC. Translating it yields CASSLGTDYGYTF.

The rearrangement joins TRBV5-1 to TRBJ2-5; 7 positions match TRBD1. The ends lost 3 bases at V and 3 bases at J; junction bases unmatched: 2. From germline, CDR1 is SGHRS and CDR2 YFSETQ. The CDR3 loop spans 13 amino acids. As DNA, the CDR3 is TGCGCCAGCAGCTCAGACAGGGAAGAGACCCAGTACTTC. Translating gives CASSSDREETQYF.

The V and J genes are TRBV7-9 and TRBJ2-7; D perhaps matches TRBD1 (6 bases). This CDR3 has 13 amino acids. V dropped 3 bases and J dropped 2 bases, with 8 bases sitting between them. CDR1 SEHNR and CDR2 FQNEAQ come from the germline V gene (reference sequence). CDR3 coding DNA: TGTGCCAGCAGCTTCGGGACAACCTACGAGCAGTACTTC. Translating it yields CASSFGTTYEQYF.

This chain connects TRBV11-2 to TRBJ2-2, with TRBD2 identical over 7 bases. Looked up from germline, CDR1 is SGHAT and CDR2 is FQNNGV. The CDR3 covers 15 residues. V dropped 3 bases and J dropped 5; count of bases not matched to a gene: 6. CDR3 DNA sequence: TGTGCCAGCAGCTTGGGAGCGGGGCCTACCGGGGAGCTGTTTTTT. Its protein product is CASSLGAGPTGELFF.

The chain links TRBV29-1 to TRBJ2-5; D is possibly TRBD1 (6 bases). Looked up from germline, CDR1 is SQVTM and CDR2 is ANQGSEA. The CDR3 covers 12 residues. V was clipped by 5 bases and J by 4 bases, with 11 bases between them. The CDR3 nucleotides read TGCAGCGTTACAGGGAATCGAGAGACCCAGTACTTC. Amino acid sequence: CSVTGNRETQYF.

A few counts support this clone. The junction departs from the called germline gene at one end, perhaps through a read error. J is TRBJ1-2 and V is TRBV7-9; 8 bases match TRBD1. This CDR3 comprises 13 residues. Germline assignment: CDR1 SEHNR and CDR2 FQNEAQ (reference sequence). CDR3 in DNA: TGTTCCAGCAGCTTACCGGGACAGGATGGCTACACCTTC. Residues: CSSSLPGQDGYTF.

This chain uses TRBV10-3 with TRBJ2-2; 10 bases align to TRBD1. Germline V gene lookup returns CDR1 ENHRY and CDR2 SYGVKD. The V and J ends lost 4 bases and 4 bases, in that order; junction bases with no gene match: 6. The CDR3 extends over 16 amino acids. CDR3 nucleotides: TGTGCCATCAGTGGGGGGACAGGGGTCCCCACCGGGGAGCTGTTTTTT. Its translation is CAISGGTGVPTGELFF.

Only one count was recorded for this clone. The chain is built from TRBV7-9 and TRBJ1-5; TRBD1 is a possible D gene (5 bases). Germline-derived CDR1 and CDR2 are SEHNR and FQNEAQ (reference sequence). The CDR3 totals 15 residues. Trimming pared 3 bases from V and 4 bases from J, leaving 13 bases between. The CDR3 sequence is CASSLGGIPNQPQHF. The CDR3 DNA reads TGTGCCAGCAGCTTGGGGGGGATACCTAATCAGCCCCAGCATTTT.

The chain carries TRBV20-1 and TRBJ1-2; perhaps TRBD1 as D (6 bases). The CDR3 runs 11 residues. V was cut by 7 bases and J by 10 bases, with 16 bases left in between. Germline loops: CDR1 DFQATT, CDR2 SNEGSKA (reference sequence). The CDR3 sequence: CSESRQGHYTF. CDR3 DNA: TGCAGTGAGAGTCGTCAGGGGCACTACACCTTC.

The CDR3 nucleotides read TGTGCCAGCAGCTCCACGCTTCCGGGACTAGCGGCGTCAGATACGCAGTATTTT. Encoded protein: CASSSTLPGLAASDTQYF. The chain has TRBV11-2 and TRBJ2-3; 11 bases are a match to TRBD2. Trimming cost V 4 bases and J 4 bases; bases outside gene matches: 13. Germline-derived CDR1 and CDR2 are SGHAT and FQNNGV. The CDR3 consists of 18 residues. Full variable domain (rest looked up from reference TRBV11-2 and TRBJ2-3): EAGVAQSPRYKIIEKRQSVAFWCNPISGHATLYWYQQILGQGPKLLIQFQNNGVVDDSQLPKDRFSAERLKGVDSTLKIQPAKLEDSAVYLCASSSTLPGLAASDTQYFGPGTRLTVL.

Remarks on this clone: Sequence at one end of the junction differs from germline and may be a read error. The chain couples TRBV9 to TRBJ2-2; TRBD2 is a possible D gene (5 bases). The CDR3 length is 13 residues. Germline V gene sequence: CDR1 SGDLS, CDR2 YYNGEE. The CDR3 coding sequence is TGTGCCAGCACCATACGATACACCGGGGAGCTATTTTTT. Residues: CASTIRYTGELFF.